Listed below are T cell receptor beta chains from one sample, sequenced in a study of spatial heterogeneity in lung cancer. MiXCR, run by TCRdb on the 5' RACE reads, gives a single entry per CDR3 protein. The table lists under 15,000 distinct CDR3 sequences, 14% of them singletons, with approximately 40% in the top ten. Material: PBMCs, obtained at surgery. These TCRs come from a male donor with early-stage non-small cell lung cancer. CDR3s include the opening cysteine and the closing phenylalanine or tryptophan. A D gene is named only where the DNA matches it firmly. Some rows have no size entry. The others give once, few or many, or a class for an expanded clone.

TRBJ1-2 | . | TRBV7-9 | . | TGTGCCAGCAGCCTTGGAGACGGCTATGGCTACACCTTC | CASSLGDGYGYTF
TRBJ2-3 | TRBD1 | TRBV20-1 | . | TGCAGTGCCAGACAGGGGGCTAGCACAGATACGCAGTATTTT | CSARQGASTDTQYF
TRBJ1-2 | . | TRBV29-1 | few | TGCAGTATTCGGACCTATAACGGCTACACCTTC | CSIRTYNGYTF
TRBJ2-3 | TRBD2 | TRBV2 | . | TGTGCCAGCAGTGAGGGGCTAGCGGACACAGATACGCAGTATTTT | CASSEGLADTDTQYF
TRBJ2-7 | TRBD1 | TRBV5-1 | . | TGCGCCAGCAGCAACGGACAGGTGGGGTCCTACGAGCAGTACTTC | CASSNGQVGSYEQYF
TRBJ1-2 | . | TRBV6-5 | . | TGTGCCAGCAGTCTGATGTCTTCTAACTATGGCTACACCTTC | CASSLMSSNYGYTF
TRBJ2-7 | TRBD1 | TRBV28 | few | TGTGCCTCGACAGGGAGCTCCTACGAGCAGTACTTC | CASTGSSYEQYF
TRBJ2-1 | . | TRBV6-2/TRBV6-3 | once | TGTGCCAGCAATAAGGGGAGCTCCTACAATGAGCAGTTCTTC | CASNKGSSYNEQFF
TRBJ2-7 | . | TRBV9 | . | TGTGCCAGCAGCGTATCCGGCCAGGGTTCGTACGAGCAGTACTTC | CASSVSGQGSYEQYF
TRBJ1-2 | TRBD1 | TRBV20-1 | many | TGCAGTGCTTCCACGACAGGGGCGGCTGGCTACACCTTC | CSASTTGAAGYTF
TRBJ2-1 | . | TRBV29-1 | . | TGCAGCGTTGGCTCCGGGGACAATGAGCAGTTCTTC | CSVGSGDNEQFF
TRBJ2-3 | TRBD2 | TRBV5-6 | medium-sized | TGTGCCAGCAGCTTGGGGACTAGCGGGGGGGCCTGGATGACAGATACGCAGTATTTT | CASSLGTSGGAWMTDTQYF
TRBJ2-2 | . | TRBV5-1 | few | TGCGCCAGCAGCTCACCGAGCGATGGAACCGGGGAGCTGTTTTTT | CASSSPSDGTGELFF
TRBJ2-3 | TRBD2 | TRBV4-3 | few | TGCGCCAGCAGCCTATTAGCGGGGGGGGCAGATACGCAGTATTTT | CASSLLAGGADTQYF
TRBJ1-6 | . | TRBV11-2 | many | TGTGCCAGCAGCTCTATTTATGGGCCGGGGAATTCACCCCTCCACTTT | CASSSIYGPGNSPLHF
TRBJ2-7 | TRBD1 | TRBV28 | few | TGTGCCAGCATCCCCTACCGGGACAGGGACTACGAGCAGTACTTC | CASIPYRDRDYEQYF
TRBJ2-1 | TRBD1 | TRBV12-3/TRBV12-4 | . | TGTGCCAGCAGTTTATGGGACAGGGGCAATGAGCAGTTCTTC | CASSLWDRGNEQFF
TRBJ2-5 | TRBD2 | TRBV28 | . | TGTGCCAGCAGTTTATGGGGGATATTCACTCGGACTAGCGGGGGGAATACCCGAGAGACCCAGTACTTC | CASSLWGIFTRTSGGNTRETQYF
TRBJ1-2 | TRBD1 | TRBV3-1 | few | TGTGCCAGCAGCCAAGAGACAGGGGGAGGCTACACCTTC | CASSQETGGGYTF
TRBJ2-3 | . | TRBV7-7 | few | TGTGCCAGCAGCCACCGGGACCGGCAGGCAGATACGCAGTATTTT | CASSHRDRQADTQYF
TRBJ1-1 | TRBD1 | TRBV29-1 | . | TGCAGCGTTGAATCGGACAGGGTGACTGAAGCTTTCTTT | CSVESDRVTEAFF
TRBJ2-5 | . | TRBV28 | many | TGTGCCAGCAGTCCCCATCTGACTAGAACTCAAGAGACCCAGTACTTC | CASSPHLTRTQETQYF
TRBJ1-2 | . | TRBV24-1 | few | TGTGCCACCAGTGATTCAGCCTATGGCTACACCTTC | CATSDSAYGYTF
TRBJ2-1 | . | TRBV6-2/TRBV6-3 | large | TGTGCCAGCAGTTATCCGGAATTGGAGCAGTTCTTC | CASSYPELEQFF